The next 11 T cell receptor beta chains were all read from a single sample in a study of cytomegalovirus exposure and HLA in healthy donors. It was with 60 Vbeta and 13 Jbeta primers that the PCR ran. Produced via immunoSEQ multiplex PCR; TCRdb's table is partial and in-frame only. The repertoire includes some 150,000 clones, more than 60% of them detected once, and approximately 1.5% sits in the top ten. Sequencing was carried out using PBMCs. The receptors originated from a female donor in good health and CMV-seronegative.

The chain has TRBV19 and TRBJ1-4; TRBD1 aligns across 8 bases. The CDR3 is 15 residues long. V lost 3 bases to trimming and J lost 4 bases; unmatched junction nucleotides: 4. Germline V gene data show CDR1 as LNHDA and CDR2 as SQIVND (reference sequence). The CDR3 DNA reads as TGTGCCAGTAGTATCCAGGGGGCGCTTAATGAAAAACTGTTTTTT. This gives the protein CASSIQGALNEKLFF.

This clone came up once. The J gene is TRBJ1-6, the V gene TRBV28; tentative D call: TRBD1 (5 bases). The CDR3 contains 13 residues. Trimming cost V 5 bases and J 7 bases, with 9 bases left between them. CDR1 and CDR2 from the germline V gene are MDHEN and SYDVKM. CDR3 bases: TGTGCCAGCAGTATCACAGGAAATTCACCCCTCCACTTT. Protein sequence: CASSITGNSPLHF.

V usage is TRBV23-1 and J usage is TRBJ2-7, with TRBD1 matching over 8 bases. TRBV23-1 is reported as an ORF; its role is uncertain. With V trimmed by 8 bases and J by 0 bases, 15 bases remained unmatched. The CDR3 is made up of 17 amino acids. The CDR3 protein is CASFPYRQGSSSYEQYF. The CDR3 DNA is TGCGCCAGCTTCCCCTACCGACAGGGGTCAAGCTCCTACGAGCAGTACTTC.

The chain has TRBV19 and TRBJ2-2; no clear D gene. The CDR3 length is 15 residues. V lost 4 bases to trimming and J lost 2 bases, with 11 bases between them. Germline assignment: CDR1 LNHDA and CDR2 SQIVND (reference sequence). CDR3 amino acids: CASSRVQTNTGELFF. DNA of the CDR3: TGTGCCAGTAGTAGGGTGCAGACTAACACCGGGGAGCTGTTTTTT.

The V gene is TRBV11-3, the J gene TRBJ1-1; D call uncertain. Germline V gene data show CDR1 as SGHNT and CDR2 as YENEEA. This CDR3 is built from 15 residues. Trimming took off 3 bases at V and 3 bases at J, with 14 bases between the two ends. The CDR3 DNA reads as TGTGCCAGCAGCTTCGGTGCACAGTTGGACACTGAAGCTTTCTTT. Translating it yields CASSFGAQLDTEAFF.

This clone was recorded a few times. V and J are TRBV5-1 and TRBJ1-4, with no clear D. The germline V and J ends were trimmed by 4 bases and 6 bases, with 19 bases remaining between them. The V gene's germline CDR1 is SGHRS and CDR2 YFSETQ. The CDR3 is 16 residues long. CDR3: CASSVGSARVDEKLFF. Written as DNA, the CDR3 is TGCGCCAGCAGCGTTGGGAGCGCAAGGGTCGATGAAAAACTGTTTTTT.

As DNA, the CDR3 is TGTGCCAGCAGTCCAGGGGGCCGCGGTGGGGCCAACGTCCTGACTTTC. Its protein is CASSPGGRGGANVLTF. The chain links TRBV28 to TRBJ2-6; TRBD1 aligns across 8 bases. In germline, CDR1 is MDHEN, CDR2 SYDVKM. The J segment lost 3 bases and the V segment lost 5 bases, leaving 6 bases of the junction unmatched. The CDR3 is 16 residues long.

The chain links TRBV7-8 to TRBJ2-5; D might be TRBD1 (5 bases). Germline loops: CDR1 SGHVS, CDR2 FQNEAQ. This CDR3 contains 13 residues. V gave up 5 bases and J gave up 7 bases, with 14 bases separating them. As DNA, the CDR3 is TGTGCCAGCAGCCTAGGAAGGGGCTCGACCCAGTACTTC. Protein sequence: CASSLGRGSTQYF. Drawing the rest from reference TRBV7-8 and TRBJ2-5, the complete variable domain is GAGVSQSPRYKVAKRGQDVALRCDPISGHVSLFWYQQALGQGPEFLTYFQNEAQLDKSGLPSDRFFAERPEGSVSTLKIQRTQQEDSAVYLCASSLGRGSTQYFGPGTRLLVL.

CDR3 in amino acids: CASVRGTVDEKLFF. The CDR3 DNA reads TGTGCCAGCGTCAGAGGGACAGTGGATGAAAAACTGTTTTTT. The chain employs TRBV6-1 and TRBJ1-4; 7 bases agree with TRBD1. V lost 8 bases, J lost 6 bases, and 9 bases stayed unmatched. CDR1 and CDR2 from the germline V gene are MNHNS and SASEGT. The CDR3 runs to 14 residues.

This clone was counted a single time. This may arise from a read error, as a much more abundant clone is one base away. The chain links TRBV5-5 to TRBJ1-1, with D tentatively TRBD1 (5 bases). Trimming removed 0 bases at V and 1 base at J, with 7 bases between. In germline, CDR1 is SGHKS, CDR2 YYEKEE (reference sequence). This CDR3 has 14 residues. The CDR3 is CASSLVGGNTEAFF. The CDR3 bases are TGTGCCAGCAGCTTGGTGGGGGGGAACACTGAAGCTTTCTTT.

This clone was recorded a few times. The rearrangement links TRBV5-1 to TRBJ1-1; D is possibly TRBD1 (6 bases). V was clipped by 3 bases and J by 4 bases, with 16 bases between them. The CDR3 runs to 15 residues. CDR1 is SGHRS and CDR2 is YFSETQ in the germline V gene. In DNA, the CDR3 is TGCGCCAGCAGCTCAGGGGAGGGATGGAGCACTGAAGCTTTCTTT. It codes for CASSSGEGWSTEAFF.